The 24 T cell receptor beta chains below all came from one sample that was sequenced in a study of beta chain features in type 1 diabetes. Sequenced material consisted of expressed TCRB transcripts (all of the isolated RNA was reverse transcribed). Produced via immunoSEQ multiplex PCR; TCRdb's table is partial and in-frame only. The sample has roughly 300,000 clones, under 8.5% seen once. The sample consisted of central memory CD4+ T cells from blood. The source is a woman aged 18-30 years in good health.

The chain links TRBV6-5 to TRBJ2-7; TRBD1 matches 10 bases. Germline V gene lookup returns CDR1 MNHEY and CDR2 SVGAGI. The ends lost 5 bases at V and 4 bases at J; junction bases unmatched: 8. This CDR3 has 15 residues. The CDR3 reads CASSTRDRGRYEQYF. CDR3 DNA: TGTGCCAGCAGTACCCGGGACAGGGGCCGGTACGAGCAGTACTTC.

Many counts were recorded for this clone. The gene calls are TRBV29-1 and TRBJ2-3; D gene uncertain. The CDR3 runs 11 residues. V lost 6 bases to trimming and J lost 6 bases, with 10 bases between them. Germline V gene lookup returns CDR1 SQVTM and CDR2 ANQGSEA. CDR3 DNA: TGCAGCGTATTTATGGGGGATACGCAGTATTTT. Translated: CSVFMGDTQYF.

V and J are TRBV5-6 and TRBJ1-2, with D possibly matching TRBD1 (5 bases). This CDR3 comprises 15 residues. Germline V CDR1 and CDR2: SGHDT, YYEEEE. Trimming removed 3 bases at V and 2 bases at J, with 14 bases between. The CDR3 nucleotides read TGTGCCAGCAGCTGGGGTGCAGGGATCAACTATGGCTACACCTTC. Translating it yields CASSWGAGINYGYTF.

This clone came up a few times. The chain combines TRBV10-3 with TRBJ2-2, with TRBD2 identical over 7 bases. Germline V lookup: CDR1 ENHRY, CDR2 SYGVKD. This CDR3 spans 15 amino acids. The J segment lost 4 bases and the V segment lost 3 bases, leaving 5 bases of the junction unmatched. In nucleotides, the CDR3 is TGTGCCATCAGTGAAGGACTAGGGATCACCGGGGAGCTGTTTTTT. Protein product: CAISEGLGITGELFF.

In this sample, this clone turned up a few times. The V call is TRBV4-1, the J call TRBJ1-4, with 7 nucleotides matching TRBD1. This CDR3 has 15 residues. Per germline, CDR1 MGHRA and CDR2 YSYEKL. J was trimmed by 12 bases and V by 1 base; bases with no gene match: 11. The CDR3 nucleotides read TGCGCCAGCAGCCAAGTTGGGACAGTGCCTGGGGAACTGTTTTTT. Protein product: CASSQVGTVPGELFF.

This clone was seen only a few times. The chain joins TRBV7-2 to TRBJ2-5; 13 bases are a match to TRBD2. Germline V gives CDR1 SGHTA, CDR2 FQGNSA. Unmatched junction bases numbered 9, after V lost 0 bases and J lost 2 bases. CDR3 length equals 19 residues. This chain's CDR3 is CASSLAIPGLAGRQETQYF. The CDR3 DNA sequence: TGTGCCAGCAGCTTAGCTATTCCGGGACTAGCGGGAAGACAAGAGACCCAGTACTTC.

This clone was detected a few times. V gene TRBV10-3 combines with J gene TRBJ2-2; D may be TRBD2 (6 bases). V was cut by 10 bases and J by 1 base, with 13 bases left in between. Per the germline V gene, CDR1 is ENHRY and CDR2 is SYGVKD. This CDR3 contains 14 residues. CDR3 sequence (DNA): TGTGCCACCCGGGGAGGTGGGAACACCGGGGAGCTGTTTTTT. Translating gives CATRGGGNTGELFF.

This clone was seen a handful of times. DNA of the CDR3: TGTGCCAGCAGGGGACAGGGGAACAATCAGCCCCAGCATTTT. Translation gives CASRGQGNNQPQHF. The chain uses TRBV6-5 and TRBJ1-5; 10 nucleotides agree with TRBD1. From germline, CDR1 is MNHEY and CDR2 SVGAGI. The CDR3 spans 14 residues. V lost 6 bases to trimming and J lost 3 bases; unmatched junction nucleotides: 2.

This clone was counted at least ten times. This sequence joins TRBV2 and TRBJ2-2; D is undetermined. CDR1 and CDR2 (germline): SNHLY, FYNNEI. The CDR3 totals 12 residues. The V end lost 4 bases, the J end lost 6 bases, and 6 bases lay between the germline ends. The CDR3 sequence: CASSAESGELFF. The CDR3 DNA follows: TGTGCCAGCAGTGCGGAGTCCGGGGAGCTGTTTTTT.

V is TRBV6-5 and J is TRBJ2-5; 9 bases align to TRBD2. The J call may be faulty, since TRBJ2-7 better matches the DNA end. CDR3 size: 14 residues. CDR1 and CDR2 from the germline V gene are MNHEY and SVGAGI. CDR3 bases: TGTGCCAGCAGTTACTCCCTAGCGGGATACGAGCAGTACTTC. This codes for CASSYSLAGYEQYF.

The gene calls are TRBV5-1 and TRBJ2-1, with TRBD2 identical over 15 bases. In germline, CDR1 is SGHRS, CDR2 YFSETQ. Trimming at V came to 0 bases and at J to 1 base, leaving 5 bases not matched to a gene. This CDR3 spans 19 amino acids. The CDR3: CASSLGGLAGGGSYNEQFF. The CDR3 nucleotides are TGCGCCAGCAGCTTGGGGGGACTAGCGGGAGGCGGATCCTACAATGAGCAGTTCTTC.

V is TRBV7-3 and J is TRBJ2-2, with D possibly matching TRBD2 (5 bases). Trimming took off 3 bases at V and 6 bases at J, with 17 bases between the two ends. This CDR3 is 16 amino acids long. The germline CDR1 and CDR2 sequences are SGHTA and FQGTGA. The CDR3 coding sequence is TGTGCCAGCAGCTTGTTGGGAGTTCCTAATGCCGGGGAGCTGTTTTTT. It codes for CASSLLGVPNAGELFF.

This clone was detected ten times or more. The chain employs TRBV7-9 and TRBJ2-3; D remains ambiguous. The CDR3 contains 13 residues. V dropped 2 bases and J dropped 1 base, with 4 bases sitting between them. CDR1 and CDR2 (germline): SEHNR, FQNEAQ (reference sequence). In DNA form, the CDR3 reads TGTGCCAGCAGCTTAATTGGCACAGATACGCAGTATTTT. Its protein is CASSLIGTDTQYF.

This chain links TRBV5-1 with TRBJ2-1; 9 positions match TRBD2. This CDR3 contains 17 residues. The V and J ends lost 7 bases and 8 bases, in that order; junction bases with no gene match: 19. CDR1 is SGHRS and CDR2 is YFSETQ in the germline V gene. The DNA of the CDR3 is TGCGCCAGCGAGCCCGGGACTAGCAGCAATCCTGCTCATGAGCAGTTCTTC. Translating it yields CASEPGTSSNPAHEQFF.

The chain is built from TRBV18 and TRBJ2-7; TRBD1 agrees at 7 bases. CDR1 and CDR2 (germline): KGHSH, LQKENI. J was trimmed by 5 bases and V by 3 bases; bases with no gene match: 7. The CDR3 spans 14 residues. For the CDR3, the DNA is TGTGCCAGCTCACCCCGACAGGGAGTCAACGAGCAGTACTTC. Translation: CASSPRQGVNEQYF.

In its sample, this clone was seen a few times. Other DNA sequences in the sample encode the same CDR3. The chain links TRBV28 to TRBJ2-7; 9 bases fit TRBD1. The trim removed 1 base at V and 1 base at J, leaving 2 bases unmatched. CDR1 and CDR2 (germline): MDHEN, SYDVKM. The CDR3 is 15 amino acids. The CDR3 nucleotides are TGTGCCAGCAGTTTATACGGACAGGGGTCCTACGAGCAGTACTTC. The encoded protein is CASSLYGQGSYEQYF.

There are a few counts of this clone. This rearrangement joins TRBV27 to TRBJ2-3, with TRBD2 matching 12 bases. Trimming cost V 5 bases and J 2 bases; bases outside gene matches: 8. This CDR3 comprises 17 residues. Germline V CDR1 and CDR2: MNHEY, SMNVEV (reference sequence). The DNA of the CDR3 is TGTGCCAGCAGTAGGGCTAGCGGGAGGGCCTCCACAGATACGCAGTATTTT. This gives the protein CASSRASGRASTDTQYF.

This clone has a handful of counts. V is TRBV13 and J is TRBJ2-6; D gene unclear. The CDR3 spans 15 residues. CDR1 and CDR2 (germline): PRHDT, FYEKMQ (reference sequence). Trimming left V 4 bases short and J 0 bases short, with 7 bases between. CDR3 residues: CASSSWNSGANVLTF. As DNA, the CDR3 is TGTGCCAGCAGCTCATGGAACTCTGGGGCCAACGTCCTGACTTTC.

The rearrangement links TRBV10-1 to TRBJ2-2; 9 bases match TRBD2. The trim removed 4 bases at V and 6 bases at J, leaving 6 bases unmatched. There are 15 residues in the CDR3. Germline V gene data show CDR1 as WNHNN and CDR2 as SYGVQD (reference sequence). The CDR3 protein is CASSVGGRAAGELFF. In nucleotides, the CDR3 is TGCGCCAGCAGTGTAGGCGGGAGGGCTGCCGGGGAGCTGTTTTTT.

In its sample, this clone was seen many times. This chain uses TRBV28 with TRBJ2-5; no reliable D call. The V gene's germline CDR1 is MDHEN and CDR2 SYDVKM. The CDR3 contains 12 residues. Trimming removed 3 bases from V and 9 bases from J, with 11 bases in between. CDR3 nucleotide sequence: TGTGCCAGCAGTTTGAGAGTAAAGGCCCAGTACTTC. It codes for CASSLRVKAQYF.

V gene TRBV29-1 combines with J gene TRBJ1-2, with D unresolved. V was trimmed by 4 bases and J by 8 bases, leaving 14 bases between them. Germline assignment: CDR1 SQVTM and CDR2 ANQGSEA. The CDR3 sequence is 12 residues long. The CDR3 region is CSVATHWGGYTF. The CDR3 region has the DNA TGCAGCGTTGCTACCCATTGGGGAGGCTACACCTTC.

This clone was detected only a few times. This sequence joins TRBV18 and TRBJ2-5; 8 nucleotides match TRBD1. After removal of 4 bases from V and 0 bases from J, the junction contained 1 base not matched to a gene. Germline CDR1 KGHSH, CDR2 LQKENI. The CDR3 is 14 amino acids. DNA for the CDR3: TGTGCCAGCTCACGGGGACAGGACCAAGAGACCCAGTACTTC. Encoded protein: CASSRGQDQETQYF.

This clone was detected only a few times. The chain combines TRBV7-3 with TRBJ2-1, with a tentative D call TRBD2 (6 bases). Germline loops: CDR1 SGHTA, CDR2 FQGTGA. This CDR3 is built from 14 residues. V was clipped by 2 bases and J by 9 bases, with 14 bases between them. The CDR3 spells CASSLALAQGEQFF. CDR3 nucleotides: TGTGCCAGCAGCTTAGCACTAGCTCAAGGTGAGCAGTTCTTC.

The V gene is TRBV7-8, the J gene TRBJ2-7; D is uncertain. V was pared by 4 bases and J by 0 bases, with 10 bases between. The CDR3 runs 14 residues. The germline CDR1 and CDR2 sequences are SGHVS and FQNEAQ. In nucleotides, the CDR3 is TGTGCCAGCAGCTCTTCCCACCTCTCCTACGAGCAGTACTTC. It encodes CASSSSHLSYEQYF.